The clone carrying this T cell receptor (beta chain) was detected a few times. CDR1 is KGHSH, CDR2 LQKENI, per germline. V lost 2 bases, J lost 4 bases, and 4 bases stayed unmatched. This CDR3 has 17 residues. The data were taken from a study of spatial heterogeneity in lung cancer. Study-level background: Detection consistently yielded more beta chains than alpha chains. Combinations of a unique TCR and a UMI were tallied in raw reads, and on average each appeared more than ten times.

The time point denotes: sample taken at primary tumor resection. Patients with untreated early-stage non-small cell lung cancer, numbering some 72, were the donors. TCRdb used MiXCR to reprocess the 5' RACE reads, holding one entry per CDR3 protein. The data contain 48,000 or so distinct CDR3 sequences, roughly 5.2% of them singletons. V gene TRBV18 combines with J gene TRBJ2-2, with 13 bases lining up with TRBD2. The sample was PBMCs, taken at surgery. The clonotype originates from a male donor with early-stage non-small cell lung cancer. The CDR3 DNA sequence: TGTGCCAGCTCACCAGGACTAGCGGGAGCGCGCACCGGGGAGCTGTTTTTT. Protein sequence: CASSPGLAGARTGELFF. Full variable domain (missing parts from reference TRBV18 and TRBJ2-2): NAGVMQNPRHLVRRRGQEARLRCSPMKGHSHVYWYRQLPEEGLKFMVYLQKENIIDESGMPKERFSAEFPKEGPSILRIQQVVRGDSAAYFCASSPGLAGARTGELFFGEGSRLTVL.